These 18 T cell receptor beta chains were all obtained from the same sample, sequenced in a study of T cells in Graves' hyperthyroidism and ophthalmopathy. It was RNA transcripts that yielded the amplified TCR beta CDR3 regions. First-round RT-PCR targeting the TCR CDR3 was performed with the HTBI primer set. TCRdb analysed the multiplex PCR reads with MiXCR anew, one entry per CDR3 protein. The data contain under 750,000 distinct CDR3 sequences, 18% of them singletons. The specimen was blood. Receptor source: a woman in her fifties or sixties with Graves' hyperthyroidism that later progressed to Graves' ophthalmopathy.

This clonotype has at least ten counts. V gene TRBV6-5 combines with J gene TRBJ1-1; D perhaps matches TRBD1 (5 bases). V lost 6 bases, J lost 3 bases, and 17 bases lay in between. The germline V gene encodes CDR1 MNHEY and CDR2 SVGAGI. The CDR3 totals 15 residues. CDR3 loop: CASSPLPRGDTEAFF. In DNA form, the CDR3 reads TGTGCCAGCAGCCCACTGCCCCGGGGGGACACTGAAGCTTTCTTT.

The chain couples TRBV18 to TRBJ1-4, with 11 bases that match TRBD1. The V gene's germline CDR1 is KGHSH and CDR2 LQKENI. The V segment lost 6 bases and the J segment 3 bases; nucleotides outside the gene matches: 12. The CDR3 has 18 residues. CDR3 DNA: TGTGCCAGCTCTCAACTTACACTGGGACAGGGGGCTAATGAAAAACTGTTTTTT. It specifies CASSQLTLGQGANEKLFF.

This clonotype occurred many times. The chain combines TRBV5-1 with TRBJ2-1; D is unresolved. With 0 bases removed from V and 4 bases from J, the gap between germline ends came to 11 bases. CDR1 SGHRS and CDR2 YFSETQ come from the germline V gene. The CDR3 sequence is 15 residues long. CDR3 DNA: TGCGCCAGCAGCTTGGACGTACCACGATACAATGAGCAGTTCTTC. Amino acids: CASSLDVPRYNEQFF.

This clonotype was recorded many times. The chain links TRBV6-1 to TRBJ1-6; D is ambiguous. The CDR3 extends over 17 amino acids. Germline loops: CDR1 MNHNS, CDR2 SASEGT. The V end lost 6 bases, the J end lost 3 bases, and 18 bases lay between the germline ends. CDR3 bases: TGTGCCAGCAGGACCCTCATGAGGATCGACTATAATTCACCCCTCCACTTT. Protein product: CASRTLMRIDYNSPLHF.

At least ten counts were recorded for this clonotype. The chain has TRBV5-1 and TRBJ2-2; D is tentatively TRBD1 or TRBD2 (5 bases each). Deletions cut 0 bases from V and 4 bases from J, with 13 bases between. The CDR3 has 16 residues. The germline gives CDR1 SGHRS, CDR2 YFSETQ. The CDR3 is CASSLDGDVGTGELFF. CDR3 DNA sequence: TGCGCCAGCAGCTTGGACGGGGACGTAGGCACCGGGGAGCTGTTTTTT.

The chain is built from TRBV20-1 and TRBJ1-2; 9 positions match TRBD1. The CDR3 consists of 13 residues. Germline values: CDR1 DFQATT, CDR2 SNEGSKA (reference sequence). V was pared by 3 bases and J by 8 bases, with 7 bases of the junction left unmatched. CDR3 nucleotides: TGCAGTGCTAGCCCAGGACAGGGGTACGGCTACACCTTC. Its translation: CSASPGQGYGYTF.

The rearrangement links TRBV19 to TRBJ2-5; TRBD1 matches 10 bases. CDR1 and CDR2 (germline): LNHDA, SQIVND (reference sequence). Trimming removed 6 bases from V and 3 bases from J; junction bases left unmatched: 13. The CDR3 is made up of 17 amino acids. CDR3 in DNA: TGTGCCAGTAGCTCTTTTCAAGGGACAGGGGTAAAAGAGACCCAGTACTTC. The encoded protein is CASSSFQGTGVKETQYF.

The sample holds many counts of this clonotype. This sequence joins TRBV30 and TRBJ1-3, with a tentative D call TRBD1 (5 bases). Germline CDR1 is GTSNPN and CDR2 is SVGIG (reference sequence). CDR3 size: 15 residues. V lost 5 bases and J lost 0, with 14 bases in between. CDR3 DNA sequence: TGTGCCTGGGAACCGGGACTCAACTCTGGAAACACCATATATTTT. Translating gives CAWEPGLNSGNTIYF.

This clonotype was counted many times. The chain employs TRBV7-8 and TRBJ2-1; 7 bases are shared with TRBD2. Trimming cost V 1 base and J 6 bases; bases outside gene matches: 3. The CDR3 spans 14 residues. Per germline, CDR1 SGHVS and CDR2 FQNEAQ. This CDR3 is CASSLEAGVNEQFF. In DNA, the CDR3 is TGTGCCAGCAGCTTAGAGGCGGGGGTCAATGAGCAGTTCTTC.

The chain recombines TRBV27 with TRBJ1-3; 8 positions agree with TRBD1. The trim removed 5 bases at V and 5 bases at J, leaving 8 bases unmatched. The CDR3 has 15 residues. Germline loops: CDR1 MNHEY, CDR2 SMNVEV (reference sequence). The CDR3 DNA is TGTGCCAGCAGTAGCCTACAGGGGGGAAGAAACACCATATATTTT. As protein: CASSSLQGGRNTIYF.

This chain connects TRBV7-2 to TRBJ1-2; D not certain. CDR3 size: 15 residues. V was trimmed by 0 bases and J by 4 bases, leaving 12 bases between them. Germline assignment: CDR1 SGHTA and CDR2 FQGNSA. The CDR3 bases are TGTGCCAGCAGCTTAGCCGTTCAAGGACCCTATGGCTACACCTTC. Translated, it gives CASSLAVQGPYGYTF.

The table lists this clonotype with many counts. This chain connects TRBV18 to TRBJ1-1; D is perhaps TRBD1 (5 bases). Deletions cut 4 bases from V and 7 bases from J, with 13 bases between. Germline V gene data show CDR1 as KGHSH and CDR2 as LQKENI. The CDR3 extends over 13 amino acids. CDR3 sequence: CASSLRDADEAFF. In DNA form, the CDR3 reads TGTGCCAGCTCACTCCGGGACGCGGATGAAGCTTTCTTT.

The V call is TRBV19, the J call TRBJ1-1; 8 bases fit TRBD1. The CDR3 is 15 residues long. The V segment lost 3 bases and the J segment 6 bases; nucleotides outside the gene matches: 9. Germline lookup yields CDR1 LNHDA and CDR2 SQIVND (reference sequence). CDR3: CASSIETVQGAEAFF. CDR3 coding DNA: TGTGCCAGTAGTATTGAAACGGTACAGGGGGCTGAAGCTTTCTTT.

This clonotype was picked up a small number of times. This chain links TRBV5-1 with TRBJ1-1, with unresolved D. Per germline, CDR1 SGHRS and CDR2 YFSETQ. The CDR3 has 13 residues. V shed 7 bases and J shed 1 base, with 11 bases lying between them. CDR3 protein: CASSTKRNTEAFF. In DNA, the CDR3 is TGCGCCAGCTCGACAAAGAGGAACACTGAAGCTTTCTTT.

This clonotype was counted a few times. J is TRBJ2-5 and V is TRBV5-1; tentative D call: TRBD1 (5 bases). V was shortened by 3 bases and J by 3 bases, with 15 bases between the two germline ends. The CDR3 consists of 15 residues. Germline CDR1 SGHRS, CDR2 YFSETQ. CDR3: CASSSPWSREETQYF. The DNA of the CDR3 is TGCGCCAGCAGCTCCCCGTGGTCCAGGGAAGAGACCCAGTACTTC.

The chain couples TRBV27 to TRBJ2-1; unclear D gene. CDR1 is MNHEY, CDR2 SMNVEV, per germline (reference sequence). The CDR3 totals 15 residues. The V gene lost 6 bases and the J gene lost 6 bases, with 18 bases spanning the gap. CDR3 residues: CASSPQLGLTNEQFF. DNA for the CDR3: TGTGCCAGCAGCCCACAGCTCGGGTTGACCAATGAGCAGTTCTTC.

With respect to this clonotype: A much larger clone lies one base from this, so it may be a read error. The chain couples TRBV3-1 to TRBJ1-2, with D uncertain. CDR1 is LGHDT and CDR2 is YNNKEL in the germline V gene (reference sequence). This CDR3 spans 14 amino acids. CDR3 loop: CASSQDLGNYGCTF. In nucleotides, the CDR3 is TGTGCCAGCAGCCAAGATTTGGGTAACTATGGCTGCACCTTC. The variable domain in full, with the rest retrieved from reference TRBV3-1 and TRBJ1-2, is DTAVSQTPKYLVTQMGNDKSIKCEQNLGHDTMYWYKQDSKKFLKIMFSYNNKELIINETVPNRFSPKSPDKAHLNLHINSLELGDSAVYFCASSQDLGNYGCTFGSGTRLTVV.

The table lists this clonotype with many counts. The chain employs TRBV30 and TRBJ2-5; D gene ambiguous. Looked up from germline, CDR1 is GTSNPN and CDR2 is SVGIG (reference sequence). The CDR3 extends over 13 amino acids. The V gene lost 5 bases and the J gene lost 4 bases, with 14 bases spanning the gap. For the CDR3, the DNA is TGTGCCTGGGCCCCCCTGGCTCGAGAGACCCAGTACTTC. Translating it yields CAWAPLARETQYF.